Below, 24 T cell receptor beta chains from the same sample are listed, as sequenced in a study of cytomegalovirus exposure and HLA in healthy donors. The study ran its PCR with 60 Vbeta and 13 Jbeta primers. Data came from immunoSEQ multiplex PCR; TCRdb stores just in-frame clones and leaves some out. Of roughly 110,000 clones in the sample, roughly two thirds were seen once. The material sequenced was PBMCs. These receptors were obtained from a female donor in good health and CMV-seronegative.

The V and J genes are TRBV5-1 and TRBJ2-7; maybe TRBD1 (5 bases). The CDR3 totals 13 residues. Germline CDR1 and CDR2: SGHRS and YFSETQ. The V end lost 3 bases, the J end lost 0 bases, and 7 bases lay between the germline ends. The CDR3 loop reads CASSSDTSYEQYF. In DNA, the CDR3 is TGCGCCAGCAGCTCGGACACCTCCTACGAGCAGTACTTC.

This clone was seen just once. The chain links TRBV27 to TRBJ2-2; 7 bases fit TRBD1. Germline CDR1 and CDR2: MNHEY and SMNVEV (reference sequence). The trim removed 5 bases at V and 4 bases at J, leaving 10 bases unmatched. The CDR3 is 16 residues long. The CDR3 region is CASSPTGQITTGELFF. The CDR3 DNA reads TGTGCCAGCAGTCCGACGGGACAGATCACCACCGGGGAGCTGTTTTTT.

J is TRBJ1-5 and V is TRBV5-4, with 10 positions matching TRBD1. Germline CDR1 SGHNT, CDR2 YYREEE (reference sequence). Trimming removed 4 bases from V and 5 bases from J; junction bases left unmatched: 6. This CDR3 contains 15 residues. The CDR3 sequence: CASSLGTGEDQPQHF. The CDR3 bases are TGTGCCAGCAGCCTAGGGACAGGGGAAGATCAGCCCCAGCATTTT.

The chain couples TRBV6-5 to TRBJ1-2; D call uncertain. The length of the CDR3 is 14 residues. V lost 6 bases and J lost 8, with 19 bases in between. CDR1 is MNHEY, CDR2 SVGAGI, per germline. The CDR3 bases are TGTGCCAGCAGCCCAGGTCCGGGAACTGGCGGCTACACCTTC. Amino acid sequence: CASSPGPGTGGYTF.

This clone was picked up a small number of times. The V gene is TRBV6-5, the J gene TRBJ2-5, with D perhaps matching TRBD2 (6 bases). The germline V gene encodes CDR1 MNHEY and CDR2 SVGAGI. Trimming shortened V by 6 bases and J by 11 bases, and 16 bases separated the two germline ends. CDR3 length: 12 residues. This CDR3 reads CASRASSVEQYF. The DNA of the CDR3 is TGTGCCAGCAGGGCCTCTAGCGTGGAGCAGTACTTC.

This clone was detected a few times. V and J are TRBV28 and TRBJ2-5, with 7 bases aligning to TRBD2. The DNA end is more similar to TRBJ2-7, so the J call may be wrong. The germline CDR1 and CDR2 sequences are MDHEN and SYDVKM. The CDR3 is made up of 15 amino acids. The CDR3 DNA is TGTGCCAGCAGGGGGGTGTGGGGGGGTTCCTACGAGCAGTACTTC. It codes for CASRGVWGGSYEQYF.

The chain carries TRBV5-1 and TRBJ2-7, with a weak D call TRBD1 (7 bases). The germline gives CDR1 SGHRS, CDR2 YFSETQ. The CDR3 runs to 15 residues. Trimming removed 0 bases at V and 6 bases at J, with 16 bases between. The CDR3 reads CASSLDRGGNSEQYF. The CDR3 DNA reads TGCGCCAGCAGCTTGGACAGGGGAGGTAATTCCGAGCAGTACTTC.

The CDR3 DNA sequence: TGCGCCAGCAGCCAAGTAGAGCGGAGTGAGCAGTACTTC. Its translation: CASSQVERSEQYF. This chain links TRBV4-1 with TRBJ2-7; D is possibly TRBD2 (5 bases). The V gene lost 1 base and the J gene lost 7 bases, with 11 bases spanning the gap. The CDR3 is 13 residues long. The V gene's germline CDR1 is MGHRA and CDR2 YSYEKL.

CDR3: CASKREVSYNEQFF. CDR3 sequence (DNA): TGTGCCAGTAAGCGGGAGGTGTCCTACAATGAGCAGTTCTTC. The chain carries TRBV28 and TRBJ2-1; TRBD2 agrees at 9 bases. Germline V gene sequence: CDR1 MDHEN, CDR2 SYDVKM. There are 14 residues in the CDR3. The ends lost 9 bases at V and 1 base at J; junction bases unmatched: 4.

The V gene is TRBV2, the J gene TRBJ2-1; D perhaps matches TRBD2 (5 bases). Germline lookup yields CDR1 SNHLY and CDR2 FYNNEI. V dropped 7 bases and J dropped 1 base, with 20 bases sitting between them. The CDR3 is made up of 17 amino acids. The CDR3: CASMASRDLVSYNEQFF. The DNA for the CDR3 is TGTGCCAGCATGGCCAGCCGGGATTTGGTATCCTACAATGAGCAGTTCTTC.

The chain recombines TRBV5-4 with TRBJ2-3; D is perhaps TRBD2 (6 bases). CDR1 and CDR2 (germline): SGHNT, YYREEE (reference sequence). V was shortened by 0 bases and J by 0 bases, with 11 bases between the two germline ends. The CDR3 length is 16 residues. The CDR3 DNA is TGTGCCAGCAGCTTGGACCGGGACTCTAGCACAGATACGCAGTATTTT. It is translated as CASSLDRDSSTDTQYF.

This clone occurred a few times. This chain connects TRBV7-9 to TRBJ2-5; D is unclear. The germline V gene has CDR1 SEHNR and CDR2 FQNEAQ (reference sequence). The V and J ends lost 4 bases and 2 bases respectively, with 14 bases between them. CDR3 length: 15 amino acids. The CDR3 DNA is TGTGCCAGCAGCTCCCTAGGAGTTACACAAGAGACCCAGTACTTC. Amino acids: CASSSLGVTQETQYF.

The rearrangement uses TRBV5-1 and TRBJ2-2; TRBD1 is a possible D gene (8 bases). With 3 bases removed from V and 4 bases from J, the gap between germline ends came to 13 bases. This CDR3 contains 15 residues. Germline V lookup: CDR1 SGHRS, CDR2 YFSETQ. The CDR3 region has the DNA TGCGCCAGCAGCTGGACAGGGAGGGTCACCGGGGAGCTGTTTTTT. Translation gives CASSWTGRVTGELFF.

The chain links TRBV6-9 to TRBJ1-2; D remains unclear. Germline V gives CDR1 MNHGY, CDR2 SVAAGI. This CDR3 is built from 11 residues. Trimming left V 7 bases short and J 5 bases short, with 8 bases between. The CDR3 region is CASTQEYGYTF. Written as DNA, the CDR3 is TGTGCCAGCACCCAAGAGTATGGCTACACCTTC.

This clone was observed a single time. The V gene is TRBV6-6, the J gene TRBJ1-3; 8 bases match TRBD1. V shed 3 bases, J shed 8 bases, and the junction held 9 bases outside the gene matches. Germline CDR1 reads MNHNY; CDR2 reads SVGAGI (reference sequence). This CDR3 region has 15 residues. The CDR3: CASSYSQGAPDTIYF. The DNA for the CDR3 is TGTGCCAGCAGTTATAGCCAGGGGGCCCCTGACACCATATATTTT.

CDR3 bases: TGCGCCAGCAGCTTGCTGGGCGGGAGGGCCTCGAATACGCAGTATTTT. Translated, it gives CASSLLGGRASNTQYF. V gene TRBV5-1 combines with J gene TRBJ2-3, with TRBD2 matching 9 bases. Losses at the gene ends were 1 base for V and 7 bases for J; bases not matched to a gene: 10. Germline assignment: CDR1 SGHRS and CDR2 YFSETQ. There are 16 residues in the CDR3.

This chain uses TRBV6-5 with TRBJ1-1; tentatively, D is TRBD1 (5 bases). Germline lookup yields CDR1 MNHEY and CDR2 SVGAGI. Deletions cut 2 bases from V and 1 base from J, with 5 bases between. The CDR3 length is 13 residues. The CDR3 here is CASSYTGNTEAFF. CDR3 DNA sequence: TGTGCCAGCAGTTACACAGGGAACACTGAAGCTTTCTTT.

The chain uses TRBV5-1 and TRBJ1-1; a possible D gene is TRBD1 (5 bases). The CDR3 contains 14 residues. In germline, CDR1 is SGHRS, CDR2 YFSETQ. V was shortened by 4 bases and J by 2 bases, with 12 bases between the two germline ends. The CDR3 protein is CASSEPTENTEAFF. The CDR3, as DNA: TGCGCCAGCAGCGAACCGACAGAAAACACTGAAGCTTTCTTT.

The genes are TRBV4-3 and TRBJ2-1; TRBD1 agrees at 7 bases. J gave up 10 bases and V 0 bases, and 9 bases lay outside the gene matches. CDR3 size: 15 residues. The germline gives CDR1 LGHNA, CDR2 YSLEER. CDR3 sequence: CASSQDLGGREEQFF. The DNA of the CDR3 is TGCGCCAGCAGCCAAGATCTAGGGGGCAGAGAAGAGCAGTTCTTC.

The chain uses TRBV28 and TRBJ2-3; D unclear. Germline V CDR1 and CDR2: MDHEN, SYDVKM. The V end lost 6 bases, the J end lost 1 base, and 11 bases lay between the germline ends. The CDR3 runs 14 residues. The CDR3 reads CASSPGTRTDTQYF. In DNA, the CDR3 is TGTGCCAGCAGCCCTGGCACCCGCACAGATACGCAGTATTTT.

This clone was seen a single time. This chain uses TRBV29-1 with TRBJ2-1; TRBD1 matches at 7 bases. V gave up 2 bases and J gave up 0 bases; unmatched junction bases: 7. From germline, CDR1 is SQVTM and CDR2 ANQGSEA. CDR3 length: 16 residues. CDR3 nucleotide sequence: TGCAGCGTTGAACTTTTCAGGGGGAGCTCCTACAATGAGCAGTTCTTC. Amino acids: CSVELFRGSSYNEQFF.

This rearrangement joins TRBV28 to TRBJ1-2; D call uncertain. The CDR3 runs 13 residues. V was pared by 3 bases and J by 7 bases, with 12 bases between. Germline V gives CDR1 MDHEN, CDR2 SYDVKM. CDR3 region: CASSFWVEGGYTF. The CDR3 nucleotides are TGTGCCAGCAGTTTTTGGGTCGAGGGTGGCTACACCTTC.

The V call is TRBV4-2, the J call TRBJ2-3, with 10 positions matching TRBD2. Trimming took 0 bases from V and 2 from J; bases not matched to a gene: 5. Germline loops: CDR1 LGHNA, CDR2 YNFKEQ. The CDR3 contains 17 residues. CDR3 sequence (DNA): TGTGCCAGCAGCCAAGAACCGAGCGGGAGGGCCACAGATACGCAGTATTTT. It specifies CASSQEPSGRATDTQYF.

A few counts support this clone. CDR3 region: CAWSKGTGTGGYTF. The CDR3 DNA follows: TGTGCCTGGAGTAAAGGGACAGGGACGGGAGGCTACACCTTC. The chain joins TRBV30 to TRBJ1-2, with TRBD1 identical over 9 bases. V lost 2 bases to trimming and J lost 8 bases; unmatched junction nucleotides: 9. The CDR3 is 14 amino acids. The germline CDR1 and CDR2 sequences are GTSNPN and SVGIG (reference sequence).